This T cell receptor beta chain was recovered during a study of blood T cell repertoires in COVID-19. For the study at large: From T cells, B-cell-depleted T cells, or PBMCs came the material, which was cDNA or gDNA.

Germline CDR1 SGDLS, CDR2 YYNGEE. This CDR3 spans 15 amino acids. The V segment lost 3 bases and the J segment 3 bases; nucleotides outside the gene matches: 5. The authors' processing: Counts of nucleated cells, estimated from reference gene primer amplification, were obtained. TCRdb keeps only in-frame clones here, not all; method: immunoSEQ multiplex PCR. V and J calls plus clone size are reproduced from that table; the DNA served to infer D and trimming. The sample lists roughly 200,000 clones, 80% to 85% occurring once. The specimen was peripheral blood. The rearrangement links TRBV9 to TRBJ1-5; TRBD1 matches at 8 bases. The receptor was isolated from a woman aged 80 or over with active or convalescent COVID-19. CDR3 bases: TGTGCCAGCAGCGAGGGGACAGGAGTCAATCAGCCCCAGCATTTT. Translated: CASSEGTGVNQPQHF.